This T cell receptor beta chain was captured by sequencing in a study of molecular identifiers for immune sequencing clone quantification. The trim removed 6 bases at V and 7 bases at J, leaving 9 bases unmatched. The CDR3 totals 14 residues. CDR1 is MNHEY and CDR2 is SVGAGI in the germline V gene. MiXCR, run by TCRdb on the PCR reads, gives a single entry per CDR3 protein. The table includes approximately 630,000 distinct CDR3 sequences, 25% detected once. Sequencing used naive CD8+ T cells from blood, with Jurkat cell RNA spiked in. Described subset: FACS-sorted CD8+CD4-CCR7+CD45RA+ naive T cells. The sequence came from a human donor in good health. Some libraries in this study had Jurkat cell RNA spiked in. This sequence joins TRBV6-5 and TRBJ2-1; 7 nucleotides match TRBD1. Written as DNA, the CDR3 is TGTGCCAGCAGGGAGACAGGGTTTGAGAATGAGCAGTTCTTC. Translation: CASRETGFENEQFF.